Below, 9 T cell receptor beta chains from the same sample are listed, as sequenced in a study of response to subunit inactivated influenza vaccine. One entry per CDR3 protein, called by TCRdb with MiXCR from the RT-PCR reads. This sample has roughly 500,000 distinct CDR3 sequences, with approximately 16% found just once. The sequencing here drew on CD4+ T cells sorted from PBMCs, taken about 23 months after vaccination. The receptors were gathered from a man aged 45-69 years who received an inactivated influenza vaccine.

The sample holds a few counts of this clonotype. The V and J genes are TRBV29-1 and TRBJ1-1; 8 nucleotides match TRBD1. Germline CDR1 is SQVTM and CDR2 is ANQGSEA. The V gene end was trimmed by 5 bases and the J gene end by 4 bases; junction bases not matched to a gene: 6. The CDR3 is 13 amino acids. The chain's CDR3 is CSVRTGGSTEAFF. As DNA, the CDR3 is TGCAGCGTTAGAACAGGGGGTAGCACTGAAGCTTTCTTT.

This chain links TRBV5-1 with TRBJ2-3, with 7 bases that match TRBD1. Per the germline V gene, CDR1 is SGHRS and CDR2 is YFSETQ. The ends lost 4 bases at V and 1 base at J; junction bases unmatched: 6. The CDR3 extends over 15 amino acids. CDR3 protein: CASSLGTAGTDTQYF. The CDR3 nucleotides read TGCGCCAGCAGCCTAGGGACAGCGGGCACAGATACGCAGTATTTT.

This clonotype showed up just a few times. The chain combines TRBV10-3 with TRBJ2-7; the match to TRBD2 covers 9 bases. The junction had 6 bases not matched to a gene; V was cut back by 2 bases and J by 7 bases. Per the germline V gene, CDR1 is ENHRY and CDR2 is SYGVKD. The CDR3 has 14 residues. The CDR3 nucleotides read TGTGCCATCAGTGAGGACCTAGCGGGGCTTGAGCAGTACTTC. Translated, it gives CAISEDLAGLEQYF.

This clonotype was recorded a few times. The chain employs TRBV6-1 and TRBJ1-1; 8 nucleotides line up with TRBD1. This CDR3 has 15 residues. CDR1 is MNHNS, CDR2 SASEGT, per germline. V lost 3 bases, J lost 1 base, and 4 bases stayed unmatched. CDR3 sequence: CASSDRGLGNTEAFF. CDR3 coding DNA: TGTGCCAGCAGTGACAGGGGGCTGGGGAACACTGAAGCTTTCTTT.

The sample holds many counts of this clonotype. The chain combines TRBV28 with TRBJ1-2; perhaps TRBD1 as D (5 bases). V was trimmed by 6 bases and J by 4 bases, leaving 15 bases between them. This CDR3 is 14 amino acids long. Germline values: CDR1 MDHEN, CDR2 SYDVKM. CDR3 in DNA: TGTGCCAGCAGCCCTACAGGACCTGTCTATGGCTACACCTTC. This gives the protein CASSPTGPVYGYTF.

This clonotype came up a few times. This chain links TRBV7-2 with TRBJ2-3; D may be TRBD1 or TRBD2 (5 bases each). Germline V gives CDR1 SGHTA, CDR2 FQGNSA. V lost 4 bases to trimming and J lost 2 bases, with 10 bases between them. This CDR3 has 14 residues. The CDR3 DNA reads as TGTGCCAGCAGCTCGGGACCAGACACAGATACGCAGTATTTT. Translated: CASSSGPDTDTQYF.

This clonotype was detected a few times. The rearrangement links TRBV5-1 to TRBJ2-5, with D unresolved. V dropped 1 base and J dropped 5 bases, with 6 bases sitting between them. The CDR3 spans 12 residues. Per germline, CDR1 SGHRS and CDR2 YFSETQ. CDR3 protein: CASSLKAETQYF. The DNA of the CDR3 is TGCGCCAGCAGCTTGAAGGCTGAGACCCAGTACTTC.

This clonotype was counted many times. The rearrangement uses TRBV20-1 and TRBJ1-4; possibly TRBD1 for D (6 bases). Germline V gene sequence: CDR1 DFQATT, CDR2 SNEGSKA (reference sequence). The CDR3 length is 15 residues. V was shortened by 6 bases and J by 7 bases, with 21 bases between the two germline ends. CDR3 amino acids: CSAPPGGRESEKLFF. For the CDR3, the DNA is TGCAGTGCCCCCCCTGGGGGGCGTGAGAGTGAAAAACTGTTTTTT.

Concerning this clonotype: In this CDR3 the conserved last residue, phenylalanine or tryptophan, is missing, so a read error is likely. V is TRBV9 and J is TRBJ1-5; TRBD1 agrees at 12 bases. This CDR3 has 16 residues. V was clipped by 3 bases and J by 2 bases; unmatched bases: 3. In germline, CDR1 is SGDLS, CDR2 YYNGEE. The CDR3 DNA is TGTGCCAGCAGCGCCGGGACAGGGGGCGGCAATCAGCCCCAGCATTAT. Translation: CASSAGTGGGNQPQHY.